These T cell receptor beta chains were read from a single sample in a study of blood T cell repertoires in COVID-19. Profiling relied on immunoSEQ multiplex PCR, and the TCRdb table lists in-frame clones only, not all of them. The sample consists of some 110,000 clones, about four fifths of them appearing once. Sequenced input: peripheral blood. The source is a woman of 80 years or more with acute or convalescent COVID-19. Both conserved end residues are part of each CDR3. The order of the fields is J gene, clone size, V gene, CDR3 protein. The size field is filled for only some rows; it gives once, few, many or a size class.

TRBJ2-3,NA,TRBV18,CASSQQAPPSPTDTQYF
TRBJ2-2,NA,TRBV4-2,CASSQGQGVETGELFF
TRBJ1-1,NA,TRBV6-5,CASCREVGAEAFF
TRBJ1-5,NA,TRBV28,CASSGTVYSNQPQHF
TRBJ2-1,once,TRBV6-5,CASRGTSGNNEQFF
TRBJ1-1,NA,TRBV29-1,CSVVRTLNTEAFF
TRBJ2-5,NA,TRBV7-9,CASSLALGTGQETQYF
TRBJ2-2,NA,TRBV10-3,CAISAPGLSNTGELFF
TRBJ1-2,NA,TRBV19,CASSPRQASLPLYGYTF
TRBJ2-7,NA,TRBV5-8,CASSLVGPTYEQYF
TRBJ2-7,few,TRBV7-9,CASRPGLAYEQYF
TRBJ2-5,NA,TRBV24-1,CATSDSRTGRQETQYF
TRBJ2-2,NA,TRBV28,CASSFFIYGRAYTGELFF
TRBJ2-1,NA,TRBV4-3,CASSQDSRDTEQFF
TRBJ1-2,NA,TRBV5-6,CASSLGTGAFDYGYTF
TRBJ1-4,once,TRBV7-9,CASGTRGGGEKLFF
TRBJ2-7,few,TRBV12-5,CASGLVGLEGEQYF
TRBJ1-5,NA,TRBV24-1,CATSADRSNQPQHF
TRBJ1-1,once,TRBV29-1,CSVRRGNTEAFF
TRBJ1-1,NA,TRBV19,CASSMIQGNTEAFF
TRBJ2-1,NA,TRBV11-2,CASSLGRESTYNEQFF
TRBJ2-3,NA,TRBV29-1,CSVDTTSGTDTQYF
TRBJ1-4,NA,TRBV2,CASRLQVNEKLFF
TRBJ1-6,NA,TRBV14,CASSQVGANSPLHF
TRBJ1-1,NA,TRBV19,CASSLRRDRGNGEAFF
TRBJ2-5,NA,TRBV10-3,CAIRPGQQQETQYF
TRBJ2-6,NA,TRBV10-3,CAISDPGGPGSGANVLTF
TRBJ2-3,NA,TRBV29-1,CSVRRQGTTDTQYF
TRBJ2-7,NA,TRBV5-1,CASSTGVAGVSEQYF
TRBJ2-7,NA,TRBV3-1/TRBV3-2,CASSPGHSYEQYF
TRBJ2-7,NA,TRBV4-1,CASSQGTGQLNYEQYF
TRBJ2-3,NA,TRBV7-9,CASSPRLAGGPRDTQYF
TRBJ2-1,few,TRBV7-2,CASSFFHNEQFF
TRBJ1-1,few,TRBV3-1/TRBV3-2,CASSQYLREGAEAFF
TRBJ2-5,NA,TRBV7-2,CASSFQTGKETQYF
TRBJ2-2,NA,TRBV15,CATSEELANTGELFF
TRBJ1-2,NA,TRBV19,CASTTPTGTAHGYTF
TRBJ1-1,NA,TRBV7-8,CASSLDEGVRTEAFF
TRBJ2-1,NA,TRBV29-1,CSVTSSSYNEQFF
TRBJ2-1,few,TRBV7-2,CASSLGGTGGFGEQFF
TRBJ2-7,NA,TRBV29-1,CSVSQGVYYEQYF
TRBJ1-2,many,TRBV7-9,CASSLAGGSANYGYTF
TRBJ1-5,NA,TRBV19,CASSPEGERQPQHF
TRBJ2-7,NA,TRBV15,CATSRELGTAYEQYF
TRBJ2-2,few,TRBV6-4,CASSVLAGEDTGELFF
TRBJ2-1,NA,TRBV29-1,CSGARSGNEQFF
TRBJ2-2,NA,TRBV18,CASSPQGTATGELFF
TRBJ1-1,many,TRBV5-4,CASSTGTEYTEAFF
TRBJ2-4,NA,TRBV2,CASRRNRAGDIQYF
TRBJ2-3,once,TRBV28,CATGQDRYSRQYF
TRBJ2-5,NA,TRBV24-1,CATSGTGVGETQYF
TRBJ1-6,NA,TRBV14,CASSQGLQIGPNSPLHF
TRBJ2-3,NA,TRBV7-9,CASSLYGDRDFWDTQYF